The 5 T cell receptor beta chains below were found in one sample sequenced in a study of CD8 T cells in Susac syndrome. RNA, at about 0.45 to 1 ug, was reverse transcribed with random hexamers. A single record per CDR3 protein comes from TCRdb applying MiXCR to the immunoSEQ multiplex PCR reads. Found here are 150,000 to 200,000 distinct CDR3 sequences, about 91% of them singletons; the top ten hold about 0.1%. Specimen: CD4+ T cells from PBMCs. The receptors come from a human donor with Susac syndrome.

The V call is TRBV5-1, the J call TRBJ2-7, with 7 nucleotides matching TRBD2. CDR3 length: 14 amino acids. V was clipped by 1 base and J by 0 bases; unmatched bases: 1. CDR1 is SGHRS, CDR2 YFSETQ, per germline. The CDR3 DNA follows: TGCGCCAGCAGCTTGACTAGCGTCTCCTACGAGCAGTACTTC. Protein product: CASSLTSVSYEQYF.

CDR3 DNA sequence: TGTGCCAGTACCCCGACGGAACACTATGGCTACACCTTC. Residues: CASTPTEHYGYTF. The chain links TRBV19 to TRBJ1-2; D is unclear. Trimming took 7 bases from V and 3 from J, leaving 12 bases between them. CDR1 is LNHDA and CDR2 is SQIVND in the germline V gene (reference sequence). This CDR3 spans 13 amino acids.

V and J are TRBV6-2 or TRBV6-3 and TRBJ2-3; TRBD2 matches 7 bases. The CDR3 extends over 18 amino acids. Germline-derived CDR1 and CDR2 are MNHEY and SVGEGT. The V and J ends lost 6 bases and 4 bases, in that order; junction bases with no gene match: 19. The CDR3 DNA reads TGTGCCAGCAGAAATAGAGCGCGAGGCGGGAGTCAAGCAGATACGCAGTATTTT. It codes for CASRNRARGGSQADTQYF.

V gene TRBV4-1 combines with J gene TRBJ1-1, with D perhaps matching TRBD1 (5 bases). Deletions cut 6 bases from V and 2 bases from J, with 19 bases between. CDR3 length: 16 amino acids. CDR1 and CDR2 from the germline V gene are MGHRA and YSYEKL. The CDR3 DNA sequence: TGCGCCAGCAGTTCGCCCGGGGGACTCCTTAACACTGAAGCTTTCTTT. Residues: CASSSPGGLLNTEAFF.

This chain joins TRBV6-1 and TRBJ2-3, with D perhaps TRBD2 (5 bases). The CDR3 is made up of 15 amino acids. Germline V gene sequence: CDR1 MNHNS, CDR2 SASEGT. V shed 8 bases and J shed 0 bases, with 15 bases lying between them. CDR3 sequence: CASCQTGYSTDTQYF. The CDR3 region has the DNA TGTGCCAGCTGCCAAACGGGGTATAGCACAGATACGCAGTATTTT.